This T cell receptor (beta chain) was recovered during a study of T cells in Graves' hyperthyroidism and ophthalmopathy. Study-wide results and limits: Most clonotypes that expanded in the thyroid above 0.001 also showed up in blood.

The study enrolled patients aged 18 to 65 with newly diagnosed hyperthyroidism of under 2 months' duration. This clonotype occurred a few times. Its antigen remains unidentified. The TCR beta CDR3 regions underwent amplification using RNA transcripts as the source. A first-round RT-PCR of the TCR CDR3 used the HTBI primer set. TCRdb reprocessed the multiplex PCR reads via MiXCR and lists one record per CDR3 protein. This sample has approximately 410,000 distinct CDR3 sequences, with roughly an eighth found just once. CDR1 and CDR2 (germline): SEHNR, FQNEAQ (reference sequence). This CDR3 contains 17 residues. The germline V and J ends were trimmed by 3 bases and 0 bases, with 17 bases remaining between them.

The rearrangement joins TRBV7-9 to TRBJ2-5; D possibly corresponds to TRBD1 (6 bases). This clonotype was sampled from a woman younger than 35 with Graves' hyperthyroidism. The source material was blood. The CDR3 reads CASSFPQGIRYQETQYF. The CDR3, as DNA: TGTGCCAGCAGCTTCCCCCAGGGGATTCGGTACCAAGAGACCCAGTACTTC.